This T cell receptor beta chain originates from a study of beta chain features in type 1 diabetes. Sorting gave populations that all exceeded 98% purity. Study outcomes and limitations: Comparison showed that naive, central memory and Treg TCRB repertoires appeared more similar among patients than among healthy donors.

Since all of the isolated RNA was reverse transcribed, expressed TCRB transcripts were what got sequenced. The data were produced by immunoSEQ multiplex PCR, yet TCRdb's version contains in-frame clones alone and is incomplete. The sample carries about 110,000 clones, almost 40% recorded once. In regard to this clone: What it recognizes is unknown.

Sequencing was done on a sample of stem cell memory CD4+ T cells from blood. The origin of this receptor is a woman younger than 35 in good health.

CDR3 sequence reads: CATSRDWAFGYTF. In DNA, the CDR3 is TGTGCCACCAGCAGAGATTGGGCCTTTGGCTACACCTTC. The chain combines TRBV15 with TRBJ1-2; D not certain. Looked up from germline, CDR1 is LNHNV and CDR2 is YYDKDF (reference sequence). The V end lost 0 bases, the J end lost 7 bases, and 9 bases lay between the germline ends. The length of the CDR3 is 13 residues. Using reference TRBV15 and TRBJ1-2 for the parts outside the CDR3, the full variable domain is DAMVIQNPRYQVTQFGKPVTLSCSQTLNHNVMYWYQQKSSQAPKLLFHYYDKDFNNEADTPDNFQSRRPNTSFCFLDIRSPGLGDTAMYLCATSRDWAFGYTFGSGTRLTVV.